The 27 T cell receptor beta chains below all came from one sample that was sequenced in a study of blood T cell repertoires in COVID-19. Measured with immunoSEQ multiplex PCR; TCRdb has only the in-frame clones, and not every one. The top ten hold about 7% of the sample, which has about 180,000 clones, 87% seen once. Sequencing was done on a sample of PBMCs or T cells enriched from blood (not recorded which). The receptors derive from a woman aged 45-65 years who had recovered from COVID-19.

CDR3 nucleotide sequence: TGTGCCAGCTCAGGAGGATTGGCCTATCAAGAGACCCAGTACTTC. Translated, it gives CASSGGLAYQETQYF. V is TRBV18 and J is TRBJ2-5; D possibly corresponds to TRBD2 (5 bases). The CDR3 is 15 amino acids. Trimming took off 5 bases at V and 2 bases at J, with 15 bases between the two ends. Germline loops: CDR1 KGHSH, CDR2 LQKENI.

This clone was counted a single time. J is TRBJ2-7 and V is TRBV4-1; the D is unclear. Between the trimmed V and J ends, which lost 1 base and 2 bases, there was a span of 6 bases. CDR3 length: 13 amino acids. Germline assignment: CDR1 MGHRA and CDR2 YSYEKL. The DNA for the CDR3 is TGCGCCAGCAGCCAAGTGCCGGCCTACGAGCAGTACTTC. Its protein is CASSQVPAYEQYF.

The chain has TRBV7-2 and TRBJ2-7, with 9 bases that match TRBD1. The V gene end was trimmed by 3 bases and the J gene end by 2 bases; junction bases not matched to a gene: 5. The CDR3 totals 15 residues. Per germline, CDR1 SGHTA and CDR2 FQGNSA. The CDR3: CASSLMGQGPYEQYF. In DNA form, the CDR3 reads TGTGCCAGCAGCTTGATGGGACAGGGACCCTACGAGCAGTACTTC.

This rearrangement joins TRBV5-6 to TRBJ2-7; 11 nucleotides line up with TRBD2. CDR3 size: 14 residues. With 0 bases clipped from V and 5 bases from J, the junction kept 1 base outside the gene matches. Germline values: CDR1 SGHDT, CDR2 YYEEEE. In DNA, the CDR3 is TGTGCCAGCAGCTTGGAACTAGCGGGAGACGAGCAGTACTTC. Translation gives CASSLELAGDEQYF.

The chain uses TRBV28 and TRBJ1-2; D may be TRBD1 (6 bases). This CDR3 is 13 amino acids long. Germline CDR1 reads MDHEN; CDR2 reads SYDVKM. Trimming removed 8 bases at V and 4 bases at J, with 14 bases between. This CDR3 reads CASLTGSTYGYTF. Here the CDR3 DNA reads TGTGCCAGCCTAACAGGGAGTACCTATGGCTACACCTTC.

This rearrangement joins TRBV5-8 to TRBJ1-2, with 8 bases that match TRBD1. The CDR3 loop spans 16 amino acids. In germline, CDR1 is SGHTS, CDR2 YDEGEE. After removal of 5 bases from V and 3 bases from J, the junction contained 12 bases not matched to a gene. The CDR3 protein is CASRTTGTGVYYGYTF. For the CDR3, the DNA is TGTGCCAGCAGGACTACCGGGACAGGCGTTTACTATGGCTACACCTTC.

This clone was picked up a small number of times. The rearrangement joins TRBV6-5 to TRBJ2-2; 13 nucleotides line up with TRBD2. Germline V gives CDR1 MNHEY, CDR2 SVGAGI. The CDR3 is made up of 13 amino acids. Trimming removed 10 bases from V and 6 bases from J; junction bases left unmatched: 2. The CDR3 sequence is CATGLAGAGELFF. In DNA form, the CDR3 reads TGTGCCACCGGACTAGCGGGAGCCGGGGAGCTGTTTTTT.

The J gene is TRBJ2-2, the V gene TRBV5-1; D is unresolved. The CDR3 has 15 residues. V lost 0 bases to trimming and J lost 0 bases, with 6 bases between them. Germline V lookup: CDR1 SGHRS, CDR2 YFSETQ. CDR3 coding DNA: TGCGCCAGCAGCTTGGCCGTCCCGAACACCGGGGAGCTGTTTTTT. Residues: CASSLAVPNTGELFF.

The rearrangement uses TRBV7-2 and TRBJ2-3; possible D gene TRBD1, 5 bases. The CDR3 contains 15 residues. Germline CDR1 reads SGHTA; CDR2 reads FQGNSA. Trimming cost V 8 bases and J 2 bases, with 17 bases left between them. The CDR3 is CASWPGAGITDTQYF. The CDR3 DNA reads as TGTGCCAGCTGGCCTGGGGCTGGGATCACAGATACGCAGTATTTT. The full variable domain, rest sourced from reference TRBV7-2 and TRBJ2-3, is GAGVSQSPSNKVTEKGKDVELRCDPISGHTALYWYRQSLGQGLEFLIYFQGNSAPDKSGLPSDRFSAERTGGSVSTLTIQRTQQEDSAVYLCASWPGAGITDTQYFGPGTRLTVL.

This chain links TRBV6-2 or TRBV6-3 with TRBJ2-1; 7 nucleotides match TRBD2. Germline CDR1 MNHEY, CDR2 SVGEGT. V gave up 3 bases and J gave up 9 bases; unmatched junction bases: 11. The CDR3 consists of 15 residues. The CDR3: CASSYSRGVAGEQFF. The CDR3 nucleotides are TGTGCCAGCAGTTATTCCCGGGGGGTAGCTGGTGAGCAGTTCTTC.

V gene TRBV11-2 combines with J gene TRBJ1-1; D not resolved. The ends were cut back, 1 base at V and 4 bases at J, with 13 bases in the middle. Germline CDR1 reads SGHAT; CDR2 reads FQNNGV. CDR3 length: 15 amino acids. CDR3 region: CASSLAGVLGTEAFF. The CDR3 coding sequence is TGTGCCAGCAGCTTAGCCGGGGTGCTGGGCACTGAAGCTTTCTTT.

The chain has TRBV4-1 and TRBJ1-2, with TRBD1 identical over 11 bases. Germline V gives CDR1 MGHRA, CDR2 YSYEKL. This CDR3 spans 16 amino acids. The V segment lost 0 bases and the J segment 7 bases; nucleotides outside the gene matches: 7. The CDR3 loop reads CASSQDSGTGGFGYTF. CDR3 coding DNA: TGCGCCAGCAGCCAAGACTCCGGGACAGGGGGTTTTGGCTACACCTTC.

V gene TRBV2 combines with J gene TRBJ2-7; D uncertain. The CDR3 is 12 amino acids. Trimming stripped 4 bases from V and 2 bases from J, with 6 bases between. The germline V gene encodes CDR1 SNHLY and CDR2 FYNNEI. CDR3 DNA: TGTGCCAGCAGTGCTTCAGCCTACGAGCAGTACTTC. Translated: CASSASAYEQYF.

This rearrangement joins TRBV29-1 to TRBJ1-5, with D tentatively TRBD1 (5 bases). This CDR3 is 14 amino acids long. The germline gives CDR1 SQVTM, CDR2 ANQGSEA. V lost 4 bases, J lost 0 bases, and 10 bases lay in between. CDR3 in amino acids: CSVGARDSNQPQHF. CDR3 in DNA: TGCAGCGTTGGGGCCAGGGATAGCAATCAGCCCCAGCATTTT.

The chain couples TRBV6-4 to TRBJ2-1, with D perhaps TRBD2 (6 bases). The CDR3 covers 16 residues. Trimming pared 6 bases from V and 4 bases from J, leaving 19 bases between. Germline-derived CDR1 and CDR2 are MRHNA and SNTAGT. CDR3 bases: TGTGCCAGCAGCGCCGACGGGACTCTTCCTTACAATGAGCAGTTCTTC. Translating gives CASSADGTLPYNEQFF.

J is TRBJ2-7 and V is TRBV6-5, with 13 bases aligning to TRBD2. With V trimmed by 7 bases and J by 2 bases, 5 bases remained unmatched. The CDR3 covers 15 residues. Germline V gives CDR1 MNHEY, CDR2 SVGAGI. CDR3 residues: CASTRLAGGTYEQYF. The CDR3 DNA is TGTGCCAGCACCAGACTAGCGGGAGGTACCTACGAGCAGTACTTC.

This sequence joins TRBV4-2 and TRBJ2-3; D not certain. Germline CDR1 and CDR2: LGHNA and YNFKEQ. This CDR3 spans 12 amino acids. V was cut by 1 base and J by 7 bases, with 6 bases left in between. CDR3 protein: CASSQVGNTQYF. Written as DNA, the CDR3 is TGTGCCAGCAGCCAAGTCGGTAATACGCAGTATTTT.

This clone showed up just once. The rearrangement joins TRBV28 to TRBJ1-4, with D maybe TRBD1 (6 bases). Germline V gene data show CDR1 as MDHEN and CDR2 as SYDVKM. Trimming cost V 2 bases and J 5 bases, with 9 bases left between them. This CDR3 has 14 amino acids. CDR3 bases: TGTGCCAGCAGTTTAGTAGGACAGAATGAAAAACTGTTTTTT. It encodes CASSLVGQNEKLFF.

The V gene is TRBV3-1 (or the pseudogene TRBV3-2), the J gene TRBJ1-3; D is ambiguous. The germline V and J ends were trimmed by 4 bases and 1 base, with 5 bases remaining between them. CDR1 LGHDT and CDR2 YNNKEL come from the germline V gene (reference sequence). The CDR3 length is 13 residues. The DNA of the CDR3 is TGTGCCAGCAGCCCTAAATCTGGAAACACCATATATTTT. This sequence encodes CASSPKSGNTIYF.

The gene calls are TRBV15 and TRBJ1-4, with D possibly being TRBD1 (6 bases). Trimming cost V 1 base and J 8 bases, with 11 bases left between them. The germline V gene encodes CDR1 LNHNV and CDR2 YYDKDF (reference sequence). The CDR3 is 14 amino acids. The CDR3 protein is CATSRGTDGEKLFF. CDR3 nucleotides: TGTGCCACCAGCAGAGGGACAGATGGAGAAAAACTGTTTTTT. Full variable domain (remainder filled in from reference TRBV15 and TRBJ1-4): DAMVIQNPRYQVTQFGKPVTLSCSQTLNHNVMYWYQQKSSQAPKLLFHYYDKDFNNEADTPDNFQSRRPNTSFCFLDIRSPGLGDTAMYLCATSRGTDGEKLFFGSGTQLSVL.

The V call is TRBV4-2, the J call TRBJ2-7; 9 bases are shared with TRBD1. This CDR3 spans 15 amino acids. The germline V gene has CDR1 LGHNA and CDR2 YNFKEQ. After removal of 4 bases from V and 5 bases from J, the junction contained 9 bases not matched to a gene. The DNA for the CDR3 is TGTGCCAGCAGCCGAGAGAGGGACAGGGACCACGAGCAGTACTTC. Translation gives CASSRERDRDHEQYF.

Notes on this clone: The sample carries other DNA sequences with the same CDR3. V gene TRBV19 combines with J gene TRBJ2-6; no firm D call. Germline V CDR1 and CDR2: LNHDA, SQIVND (reference sequence). The CDR3 consists of 15 residues. Trimming stripped 6 bases from V and 4 bases from J, with 13 bases between. The CDR3 sequence is CASRRQAFGANVLTF. The CDR3 region has the DNA TGTGCCAGTAGAAGGCAGGCTTTCGGGGCCAACGTCCTGACTTTC.

V usage is TRBV28 and J usage is TRBJ1-2; 8 bases agree with TRBD1. CDR1 is MDHEN, CDR2 SYDVKM, per germline. The CDR3 extends over 15 amino acids. The CDR3 nucleotides read TGTGCTTGCGGTGGACCGGGACAGGTTAACTATGGCTACACCTTC. Encoded protein: CACGGPGQVNYGYTF.

This chain joins TRBV7-2 and TRBJ2-7; tentatively, D is TRBD2 (5 bases). Trimming stripped 3 bases from V and 1 base from J, with 16 bases between. Germline V CDR1 and CDR2: SGHTA, FQGNSA. This CDR3 region has 16 residues. The CDR3, as DNA: TGTGCCAGCAGCTTGGGCGGGCGAGGCCCTTCCTACGAGCAGTACTTC. Encoded protein: CASSLGGRGPSYEQYF.

Only a few counts were recorded for this clone. This chain uses TRBV3-1 (or the pseudogene TRBV3-2) with TRBJ1-2; TRBD1 matches at 7 bases. Unmatched junction bases numbered 5, after V lost 5 bases and J lost 2 bases. CDR1 is LGHDT and CDR2 is YNNKEL in the germline V gene (reference sequence). This CDR3 region has 14 residues. This chain's CDR3 is CASSYGTANYGYTF. Here the CDR3 DNA reads TGTGCCAGCAGCTATGGGACAGCGAACTATGGCTACACCTTC.

The chain joins TRBV18 to TRBJ2-3, with D unclear. Germline V lookup: CDR1 KGHSH, CDR2 LQKENI. Trimming removed 0 bases from V and 1 base from J, with 5 bases in between. This CDR3 has 14 residues. The CDR3 spells CASSPPAGTDTQYF. In DNA form, the CDR3 reads TGTGCCAGCTCACCACCGGCAGGCACAGATACGCAGTATTTT.

This chain joins TRBV5-1 and TRBJ2-3, with a weak D call TRBD1 (6 bases). Germline V CDR1 and CDR2: SGHRS, YFSETQ. The CDR3 is 15 residues long. Trimming left V 3 bases short and J 0 bases short, with 11 bases between. The CDR3 DNA reads TGCGCCAGCAGCTCGACAGGCACTAGCACAGATACGCAGTATTTT. It translates to CASSSTGTSTDTQYF.